One T cell receptor (beta chain) is described in this entry. The antigen remains undetermined. This specimen comes from a study of cytomegalovirus exposure and HLA in healthy donors. Study-level points and caveats: A later look showed TCR association rates differing by HLA locus, highest for DRB1 and lowest for HLA-C.

The CDR3 extends over 15 amino acids. Per germline, CDR1 ENHRY and CDR2 SYGVKD. V was pared by 2 bases and J by 0 bases, with 10 bases between. Both 60 Vbeta primers and 13 Jbeta primers went into the PCR. This table comes from immunoSEQ multiplex PCR, and its TCRdb copy is limited to in-frame clones, with some not included. The repertoire consists of about 180,000 clones, with around 77% occurring once and the leading ten covering 2% to 2.5%. This chain links TRBV10-3 with TRBJ1-1; D not resolved. The sequence derives from a man in his sixties in good health and CMV-seronegative. Sequencing used PBMCs. DNA for the CDR3: TGTGCCATCAGTGAGGTGCACAGAATGAACACTGAAGCTTTCTTT. This translates into CAISEVHRMNTEAFF.